This is a list of T cell receptor beta chains from one sample in a study of CD8+CD57+ T cells in acquired aplastic anemia. TCRdb independently ran MiXCR on the reads; one entry per CDR3 protein. The sample comprises about 140,000 distinct CDR3 sequences, roughly two fifths of which are singletons, and 8% to 9.5% rests with the top ten. Sequenced input: sorted CD4+, CD8+, or CD8+CD57+ T cells (not recorded which) from PBMCs. The receptor set was obtained from a human donor in good health, serving as a control. The CDR3 runs from the conserved cysteine through the conserved F or W. D genes are given only for firm matches. Only part of the rows carry a size: once, few, many, or a class if the clone is expanded.

CDR3aa	CDR3nt	d_gene	j_gene	v_gene	abundance
CATRRGLASSYEQYF	TGTGCCACGCGGCGAGGACTAGCGAGCTCCTACGAGCAGTACTTC	TRBD2	TRBJ2-7	TRBV3-1	many
CSATNMGQASSGNTIYF	TGCAGTGCCACAAATATGGGACAGGCGAGCTCTGGAAACACCATATATTTT	TRBD1	TRBJ1-3	TRBV20-1	NA
CATNHRTGVASGGYTF	TGTGCCACCAATCATAGGACAGGGGTCGCCTCAGGTGGCTACACCTTC	TRBD1	TRBJ1-2	TRBV12-3/TRBV12-4	many
CATSRDVLSGSYEQYF	TGTGCCACCAGCAGAGATGTTCTTAGCGGGAGTTACGAGCAGTACTTC	TRBD2	TRBJ2-7	TRBV15	NA
CSARDGASGNTIYF	TGCAGTGCTAGAGATGGAGCTTCTGGAAACACCATATATTTT	NA	TRBJ1-3	TRBV20-1	NA
CASSLELAGYEQYF	TGTGCCAGCAGCTTAGAGCTAGCGGGCTACGAGCAGTACTTC	TRBD2	TRBJ2-7	TRBV7-9	NA
CASSTWTLPDPPLHF	TGTGCCAGTAGTACCTGGACCCTACCCGATCCACCCCTCCACTTT	NA	TRBJ1-6	TRBV19	NA
CSARDLMEASWGNEQFF	TGCAGTGCTAGAGATCTTATGGAAGCTAGCTGGGGAAATGAGCAGTTCTTC	NA	TRBJ2-1	TRBV20-1	many
CASSLATAGRYGYTF	TGTGCCAGCAGCTTAGCGACTGCAGGGAGGTATGGCTACACCTTC	NA	TRBJ1-2	TRBV7-9	many
CASSIENSPLHF	TGTGCCAGTAGTATTGAGAATTCACCCCTCCACTTT	NA	TRBJ1-6	TRBV19	many
CSATPGGKAFF	TGCAGTGCTACTCCAGGGGGCAAGGCTTTCTTT	TRBD1	TRBJ1-1	TRBV20-1	many
CSARTTGGETQYF	TGCAGTGCTAGAACTACAGGCGGAGAGACCCAGTACTTC	NA	TRBJ2-5	TRBV20-1	many
CASQAPGTGDYGYTF	TGTGCCTCCCAAGCCCCCGGGACAGGGGACTATGGCTACACCTTC	TRBD1	TRBJ1-2	TRBV3-1	few
CAISDLPSGGYQEAQYF	TGTGCCATCAGTGATTTGCCTAGCGGGGGTTATCAAGAGGCCCAGTACTTC	TRBD2	TRBJ2-5	TRBV24-1	once